This paragraph covers one TCR beta chain sequence. The target of this receptor is not known. The input lacks base qualities; no much larger clone sits a single base away. The CDR3 holds 15 amino acids from the cysteine to the phenylalanine. Only CDR3 DNA is held: 45 bases, read in frame from base 1. CDR1 and CDR2 were assigned from the germline V gene as LGHNA and YSLEER. V is pared back by 4 bases and J by 3 bases, with 13 bases lying between the germline termini. The data are from a study of blood T cells in healthy people across ages (dated by TCRdb to between 2015 and 2017). Background for the entire study: In model experiments, template switching captured about one uniquely barcoded TCR beta cDNA molecule for every two T cells. Using deep sequencing normalized with unique cDNA molecular identifiers, the study measured how TCR beta repertoire diversity changes with age. The donors were split into four age groups: young (average around 15 years), middle-aged (39), aged (around 67) and long-lived (over 75). To avoid experimental bias, donors of different ages were spread randomly across the sequencing lanes. For two donors (one aged 18 to 30 and one aged 80 or older), the study analyzed two additional independent replicas of 1 million unique cDNA reads from the same blood draw. General conclusions and limits of the study: Compared with the aged group, the long-lived group had more naive CD4+ T cells, fewer expanded clones and increased TCR diversity, suggesting age selection. Observed TCR beta diversity per million T cells fell roughly linearly with age, and a significant reduction was already apparent by age around 44. Estimates of total diversity based on one million sequenced T cells were considered lower bounds and underestimates. Because the CMV infection status of the donors was unknown, age-related changes in expanded clonotypes may potentially have been confounded. Since profiling was done on bulk unsorted PBMCs, naive and antigen-experienced compartments could not be conclusively compared. A strong correlation was found between observed TCR beta diversity and the percentage of naive T cells measured by flow cytometry.

Receptor amplification or capture employed 5' RACE. Sequenced on an Illumina HiSeq 2500. A second roughly 6 to 12 cycle PCR used a sample-barcoded 5' primer and a J-beta primer mix. A unique molecular identifier was introduced onto each TCR beta cDNA molecule by a template-switch 5' adaptor carrying 12 random nucleotides. Each sample yielded at least 2.5 million CDR3-containing paired-end reads. The Mint cDNA synthesis kit, primed by a TRBC-specific oligonucleotide, was used to synthesize first-strand cDNA from all RNA. Following uracil-DNA glycosylase treatment, all cDNA underwent a first 18-cycle PCR with the universal primers M1SS and BC2_uni_R. As for how the authors treated the data: Normalization of each sample was performed by random selection of 1 million high-quality reads, each carrying a distinct molecular identifier. Instead of being binned into consensus sequences, reads with shared molecular identifiers were discarded. MiTCR, with a Q25 quality threshold and the strictest error-elimination algorithm, was used for CDR3 identification, clonotype clustering and error correction. A nonparametric unseen species model with Euler transformation was used to estimate lower-bound total TCR beta diversity. TCRdb reprocessing: public reads trimmed at Q25 with fastp, clones called with MiXCR, in-frame beta chains kept. Rows are combined by CDR3 protein, so each entry shows the most common genes and DNA. The V and J calls and clone size are TCRdb's, not the authors'. This sample is represented by some 1.5 million distinct CDR3 sequences; roughly 30% of them were singletons. 7.7% of the sample lies in the top ten.

Systemically healthy Caucasian individuals from Russia, over 30 in total and aged about 6 to 95 years, were included as donors. Each donor gave about 9.2 milliliters of peripheral blood, drawn into EDTA-treated Vacutainer tubes. Ficoll-Paque density-gradient centrifugation was used to isolate PBMCs, with at least 6.5 million per sample. Trizol reagent was used to extract total RNA from PBMCs, with at least 6 micrograms per sample. Naive CD45RAhigh/CD27high T cell percentages were measured by flow cytometry on a PBMC aliquot from every donor. The source is a woman aged 25-40 years in good health. The chain employs TRBV4-3 and TRBJ2-1, with the identity of the D gene unclear. What was sequenced was blood. The sequenced DNA: TGCGCCAGCAGCCGAGCCCGGGTTGGCTACAATGAGCAGTTCTTC. This translates into CASSRARVGYNEQFF.